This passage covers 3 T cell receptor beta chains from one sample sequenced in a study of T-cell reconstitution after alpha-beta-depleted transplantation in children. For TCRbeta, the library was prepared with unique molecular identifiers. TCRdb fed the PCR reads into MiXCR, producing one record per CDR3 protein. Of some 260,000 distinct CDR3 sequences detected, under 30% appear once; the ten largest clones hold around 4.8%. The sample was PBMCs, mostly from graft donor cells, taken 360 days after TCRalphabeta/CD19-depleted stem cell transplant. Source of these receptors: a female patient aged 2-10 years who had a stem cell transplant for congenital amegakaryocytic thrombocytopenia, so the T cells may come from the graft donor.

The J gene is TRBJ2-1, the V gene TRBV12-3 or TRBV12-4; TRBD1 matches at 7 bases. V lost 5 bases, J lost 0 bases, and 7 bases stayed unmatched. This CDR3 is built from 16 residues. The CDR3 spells CASSTDRPSSYNEQFF. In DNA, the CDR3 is TGTGCCAGCAGTACGGACAGGCCGAGCTCCTACAATGAGCAGTTCTTC.

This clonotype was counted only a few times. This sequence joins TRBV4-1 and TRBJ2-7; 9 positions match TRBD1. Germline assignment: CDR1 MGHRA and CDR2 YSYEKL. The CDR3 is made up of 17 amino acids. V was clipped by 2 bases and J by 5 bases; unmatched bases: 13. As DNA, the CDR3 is TGCGCCAGCAGCCAACTATTCCGGGACAGGGTTTCCCACGAGCAGTACTTC. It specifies CASSQLFRDRVSHEQYF.

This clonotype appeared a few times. In nucleotides, the CDR3 is TGCAGCGTTGGACTGGCCGGATCGACAACTAATGAAAAACTGTTTTTT. Its protein is CSVGLAGSTTNEKLFF. The gene calls are TRBV29-1 and TRBJ1-4; no firm D call. This CDR3 region has 16 residues. Per germline, CDR1 SQVTM and CDR2 ANQGSEA. V lost 4 bases, J lost 0 bases, and 15 bases lay in between.